This section outlines one T cell receptor beta chain sequence together with its context. Its target antigen remains unknown. It has no much larger one-base neighbor in the sample; base qualities were not kept. Library method: multiplex PCR. These reads were obtained on a 454 GS FLX. Semiquantitative ARM-PCR was used to amplify the TCR alpha and beta CDR3 regions from mRNA. In ARM-PCR, tagged nested gene-specific primers were applied first, and communal superprimers then carried out the exponential amplification. Before the first-round PCR products went through the second amplification round, exonuclease was used to remove the nested primers. The amplicons were sequenced on the 454 platform, which can rapidly sequence millions of DNA fragments without cloning bias. A read mappable to both V and J germline segments was defined as an effective read. The source study handled its data this way. IRmap was used to assign reads to germline V, D and J segments, relying on pyromap, a Smith-Waterman modification adapted to 454 sequencing errors. D-beta assignments were filtered with cutoffs set at the 99th percentile of alignment scores obtained from simulated random sequences. The CDR3 was taken to be the amino acids lying between the conserved V-segment Y[YFLI]C motif and the J-segment [FW]GXGT motif. A compound Poisson process model, previously applied to large-scale EST data, was used to estimate repertoire diversity. A cross-contamination detection procedure was applied to argue against sample contamination as the source of shared CDR3s. Using fastp trimming at Q25 and MiXCR clonotype assembly, TCRdb reanalyzed the public sequencing data and kept in-frame beta chains. Records with the same CDR3 protein are collapsed into one entry carrying the most frequent genes and DNA. What appears here as the V and J calls and clone size reflects TCRdb's work, not the paper's. Counted in this sample were around 15,000 distinct CDR3 sequences; approximately 56% of them appeared once. Of the sample, under 40% is held by the ten largest clones.

This specimen comes from a study of relationships among human T cell subsets (dated by TCRdb to the early 2010s). Concerning the study at large: Sequencing was performed on eight distinct blood T cell populations: pan T, CD8 cytotoxic, regulatory, Th1, Th2, naive plus transitional, activated and memory cells.

The CDR3 covers 12 residues, taking in both the cysteine and the phenylalanine. Only the CDR3 DNA is retained, 36 bases long and in frame from the first base. V is pared back by 8 bases and J by 1 base, with 9 bases lying between the germline termini. CDR1 and CDR2, per the germline V gene, are MDHEN and SYDVKM. Study-level results and caveats: A CD4+CD8+ double-positive population could not be excluded by the bead-based sorting. The substantial sharing of CDR3s among Th1, Th2 and regulatory T cells was interpreted as suggesting that cell fate choices are stochastic. Across the seven subsets, no statistically significant differences turned up in V, D and J usage, CDR3 length, or N-nucleotide additions. While more than 60% of CD8+ cytotoxic sequences came from clones with more than 100 reads, the regulatory and Th2 subsets had few clones of that kind. T cell counts went unrecorded for a couple of pan T samples, which were processed alongside pan B cells.

Miltenyi superparamagnetic beads coated with subset-specific monoclonal antibodies were used to isolate the T cell subsets. Every T cell population came from peripheral blood. Ficoll separation was used to obtain mononuclear cells from whole blood, after which anti-CD14 microbeads were used to deplete monocytes. Right after isolation, the cell populations were resuspended in RNAprotect reagent. The pan T sample comprised CD3+ T cells in general. The specimen sequenced was total T cells sorted from blood. The sample's cell subset or site label, in plain terms: CD3+ T cells in general. The clonotype was recovered from a man aged 35-49 years in good health. The chain is made from TRBV28 and TRBJ2-7; a tentative D match to TRBD2 spans 5 bases. The DNA is TGTGCCAGCCAGGACTTTTCCTACGAGCAGTACTTC. The resulting protein is CASQDFSYEQYF.